Below are 28 T cell receptor beta chains sequenced from a single sample in a study of T cell changes during pregnancy in multiple sclerosis. The table came from immunoSEQ multiplex PCR; TCRdb's copy has only in-frame clones and leaves some out. The table includes some 81,000 clones, 93% detected once. Source: peripheral blood, taken after pregnancy. Source of these receptors: a female donor in good health, enrolled as a control in a pregnancy study.

V is TRBV7-3 and J is TRBJ2-3; D remains unclear. CDR3 size: 13 residues. Germline V gene lookup returns CDR1 SGHTA and CDR2 FQGTGA. Trimming shortened V by 3 bases and J by 0 bases, and 4 bases separated the two germline ends. The CDR3 DNA reads TGTGCCAGCAGCTTCGTCAGCACAGATACGCAGTATTTT. The encoded protein is CASSFVSTDTQYF.

V and J are TRBV2 and TRBJ2-5, with 7 bases aligning to TRBD2. The CDR3 loop spans 16 amino acids. The junction had 11 bases not matched to a gene; V was cut back by 3 bases and J by 4 bases. Germline CDR1 reads SNHLY; CDR2 reads FYNNEI. The CDR3: CASSDSEGGPGETQYF. CDR3 nucleotide sequence: TGTGCCAGCAGTGATTCGGAGGGAGGGCCGGGAGAGACCCAGTACTTC.

The genes are TRBV7-9 and TRBJ2-7; 11 bases agree with TRBD2. J lost 4 bases, V lost 5 bases, and 13 bases had no gene match. The germline V gene has CDR1 SEHNR and CDR2 FQNEAQ (reference sequence). The CDR3 length is 17 residues. CDR3 amino acids: CASSATQLAGESYEQYF. CDR3 DNA sequence: TGTGCCAGCAGCGCGACGCAACTAGCGGGGGAATCTTACGAGCAGTACTTC.

The gene calls are TRBV5-1 and TRBJ2-3, with D possibly matching TRBD2 (6 bases). The CDR3 is 14 residues long. CDR1 is SGHRS, CDR2 YFSETQ, per germline. V dropped 2 bases and J dropped 5 bases, with 12 bases sitting between them. Written as DNA, the CDR3 is TGCGCCAGCAGCTTAACGGGAGCTCAAGATACGCAGTATTTT. Amino acid sequence: CASSLTGAQDTQYF.

The CDR3 coding sequence is TGTGCCACGCACGACCCCTCGGGGGGGAATTATGGCTACACCTTC. Protein: CATHDPSGGNYGYTF. The V call is TRBV6-5, the J call TRBJ1-2, with TRBD1 as a possible D gene (5 bases). This CDR3 contains 15 residues. V lost 10 bases and J 5 bases, leaving 23 bases between the germline ends. Germline V gene data show CDR1 as MNHEY and CDR2 as SVGAGI.

V and J are TRBV6-1 and TRBJ2-5; D call uncertain. Germline values: CDR1 MNHNS, CDR2 SASEGT. The CDR3 sequence is 15 residues long. V was cut by 4 bases and J by 4 bases, with 16 bases left in between. This CDR3 reads CASSGYVPPGETQYF. CDR3 sequence (DNA): TGTGCCAGCAGTGGATACGTCCCGCCCGGAGAGACCCAGTACTTC.

The V and J genes are TRBV7-9 and TRBJ2-7; 7 bases agree with TRBD1. CDR1 is SEHNR, CDR2 FQNEAQ, per germline (reference sequence). The CDR3 loop spans 17 amino acids. Trimming removed 1 base from V and 6 bases from J; junction bases left unmatched: 15. CDR3 in DNA: TGTGCCAGCAGCTTAGTTGGGGCGACAGGGTCGCGGGTCGAGCAGTACTTC. It codes for CASSLVGATGSRVEQYF. Using reference TRBV7-9 and TRBJ2-7 for the parts outside the CDR3, the full variable domain is DTGVSQNPRHKITKRGQNVTFRCDPISEHNRLYWYRQTLGQGPEFLTYFQNEAQLEKSRLLSDRFSAERPKGSFSTLEIQRTEQGDSAMYLCASSLVGATGSRVEQYFGPGTRLTVT.

This chain links TRBV19 with TRBJ1-3; D perhaps matches TRBD1 (6 bases). In germline, CDR1 is LNHDA, CDR2 SQIVND (reference sequence). This CDR3 has 15 residues. The V and J ends lost 10 bases and 0 bases respectively, with 16 bases between them. The CDR3 DNA follows: TGTGCCACCACAAGGGGGTCGAGCTCTGGAAACACCATATATTTT. Translating it yields CATTRGSSSGNTIYF.

The chain carries TRBV29-1 and TRBJ1-5; 7 bases map to TRBD1. The CDR3 has 15 residues. Germline CDR1 reads SQVTM; CDR2 reads ANQGSEA. J was trimmed by 6 bases and V by 7 bases; bases with no gene match: 15. Written as DNA, the CDR3 is TGCAGCGCCCTCACCCAGGAGGGGGACAGTCAGCCCCAGCATTTT. This translates into CSALTQEGDSQPQHF.

The chain couples TRBV4-3 to TRBJ2-4; unclear D gene. The CDR3 has 16 amino acids. Germline values: CDR1 LGHNA, CDR2 YSLEER. V lost 0 bases to trimming and J lost 3 bases, with 12 bases between them. The CDR3 bases are TGCGCCAGCAGCCAAGACCCTATAGCTGGCAAAAACATTCAGTACTTC. It encodes CASSQDPIAGKNIQYF.

The rearrangement links TRBV14 to TRBJ2-1; 8 bases are a match to TRBD1. The V and J ends lost 0 bases and 5 bases, in that order; junction bases with no gene match: 0. There are 14 residues in the CDR3. CDR1 and CDR2 from the germline V gene are SGHDN and FVKESK. The CDR3, as DNA: TGTGCCAGCAGCCAAGACAGGGGGCACAATGAGCAGTTCTTC. Translation gives CASSQDRGHNEQFF. Supplemented by reference TRBV14 and TRBJ2-1, the full variable domain reads EAGVTQFPSHSVIEKGQTVTLRCDPISGHDNLYWYRRVMGKEIKFLLHFVKESKQDESGMPNNRFLAERTGGTYSTLKVQPAELEDSGVYFCASSQDRGHNEQFFGPGTRLTVL.

This chain joins TRBV18 and TRBJ1-1; D not resolved. The ends were cut back, 6 bases at V and 4 bases at J, with 9 bases in the middle. The CDR3 consists of 12 residues. Germline V gene lookup returns CDR1 KGHSH and CDR2 LQKENI. CDR3 sequence: CASSHFSTEAFF. The CDR3 DNA reads as TGTGCCAGCTCCCATTTTAGCACTGAAGCTTTCTTT.

The genes are TRBV15 and TRBJ1-6; maybe TRBD1 (6 bases). The CDR3 has 15 amino acids. Germline assignment: CDR1 LNHNV and CDR2 YYDKDF (reference sequence). The V and J ends lost 1 base and 5 bases respectively, with 9 bases between them. CDR3 region: CATSRGQVNNSPLHF. CDR3 bases: TGTGCCACCAGCAGAGGACAGGTGAATAATTCACCCCTCCACTTT.

The sample holds one count of this clone. V is TRBV6-5 and J is TRBJ2-1, with TRBD2 matching over 9 bases. Germline loops: CDR1 MNHEY, CDR2 SVGAGI. Losses at the gene ends were 6 bases for V and 8 bases for J; bases not matched to a gene: 11. This CDR3 has 15 amino acids. DNA for the CDR3: TGTGCCAGCAGGCGGGGCGGGAGGGCCGGGGATGAGCAGTTCTTC. Translated: CASRRGGRAGDEQFF.

The chain recombines TRBV5-1 with TRBJ2-1, with 9 bases fitting TRBD2. The CDR3 consists of 15 residues. After removal of 7 bases from V and 6 bases from J, the junction contained 11 bases not matched to a gene. CDR1 and CDR2 (germline): SGHRS, YFSETQ. The DNA for the CDR3 is TGCGCCAGCGTTTTAGGCGGGGGGGCCAGCAATGAGCAGTTCTTC. As protein: CASVLGGGASNEQFF.

V and J are TRBV6-1 and TRBJ2-7; D gene uncertain. The CDR3 loop spans 12 amino acids. CDR1 is MNHNS and CDR2 is SASEGT in the germline V gene. The V end lost 6 bases, the J end lost 5 bases, and 11 bases lay between the germline ends. The CDR3 here is CASSFILDEQYF. The CDR3 nucleotides are TGTGCCAGCAGCTTCATACTGGACGAGCAGTACTTC.

V usage is TRBV14 and J usage is TRBJ2-5; unclear D gene. V was shortened by 2 bases and J by 5 bases, with 9 bases between the two germline ends. The CDR3 is 13 amino acids. Germline CDR1 reads SGHDN; CDR2 reads FVKESK. CDR3 nucleotide sequence: TGTGCCAGCAGCCAACAGTGGCGGGAGACCCAGTACTTC. Residues: CASSQQWRETQYF. The whole variable domain, filled in from reference TRBV14 and TRBJ2-5, reads EAGVTQFPSHSVIEKGQTVTLRCDPISGHDNLYWYRRVMGKEIKFLLHFVKESKQDESGMPNNRFLAERTGGTYSTLKVQPAELEDSGVYFCASSQQWRETQYFGPGTRLLVL.

V usage is TRBV9 and J usage is TRBJ2-6; 7 bases map to TRBD2. The CDR3 contains 19 residues. Germline V lookup: CDR1 SGDLS, CDR2 YYNGEE. The junction had 17 bases not matched to a gene; V was cut back by 4 bases and J by 4 bases. CDR3 in DNA: TGTGCCAGCAGCTTGGCCGACTTGGGGGGGGGAAAAGGGGCCAACGTCCTGACTTTC. It specifies CASSLADLGGGKGANVLTF.

J is TRBJ2-5 and V is TRBV6-5; D is ambiguous. Looked up from germline, CDR1 is MNHEY and CDR2 is SVGAGI. V was trimmed by 0 bases and J by 3 bases, leaving 8 bases between them. The CDR3 length is 14 residues. For the CDR3, the DNA is TGTGCCAGCAGTTACTCGAGTCGGGAAGAGACCCAGTACTTC. As protein: CASSYSSREETQYF.

The chain joins TRBV19 to TRBJ2-7; TRBD2 might be the D (7 bases). Germline V CDR1 and CDR2: LNHDA, SQIVND (reference sequence). V lost 3 bases and J lost 4, with 16 bases in between. The CDR3 is 15 residues long. CDR3 DNA sequence: TGTGCCAGTAGTATGGGGGCTAGCGGAGAGTACGAGCAGTACTTC. Translation gives CASSMGASGEYEQYF.

V and J are TRBV6-5 and TRBJ2-7, with D maybe TRBD2 (6 bases). The CDR3 is 16 amino acids. CDR1 is MNHEY and CDR2 is SVGAGI in the germline V gene. V was pared by 0 bases and J by 0 bases, with 12 bases between. The CDR3 bases are TGTGCCAGCAGTTACTCAACTGGGGGGAGCTCCTACGAGCAGTACTTC. This gives the protein CASSYSTGGSSYEQYF.

This clone was seen just once. This chain links TRBV7-8 with TRBJ1-4; the D gene is possibly TRBD1 (5 bases). V gave up 1 base and J gave up 2 bases, with 8 bases separating them. Germline CDR1 reads SGHVS; CDR2 reads FQNEAQ. CDR3 size: 15 residues. The CDR3 sequence: CASSLDGGTNEKLFF. The CDR3 coding sequence is TGTGCCAGCAGCTTAGATGGGGGGACTAATGAAAAACTGTTTTTT.

V gene TRBV30 combines with J gene TRBJ2-7; no firm D call. Germline V gene data show CDR1 as GTSNPN and CDR2 as SVGIG (reference sequence). CDR3 size: 14 residues. The ends were cut back, 2 bases at V and 0 bases at J, with 11 bases in the middle. The CDR3 region has the DNA TGTGCCTGGAGTCGAAGGAGTAGCTCCTACGAGCAGTACTTC. Translation gives CAWSRRSSSYEQYF.

V is TRBV11-2 and J is TRBJ2-5; TRBD2 matches at 8 bases. Germline assignment: CDR1 SGHAT and CDR2 FQNNGV. The CDR3 is 15 amino acids. After removal of 5 bases from V and 4 bases from J, the junction contained 9 bases not matched to a gene. CDR3 amino acids: CASSRRPLAGETQYF. The DNA for the CDR3 is TGTGCCAGCAGCCGAAGGCCCCTAGCGGGAGAGACCCAGTACTTC. The full variable domain, with the rest looked up from reference TRBV11-2 and TRBJ2-5, is EAGVAQSPRYKIIEKRQSVAFWCNPISGHATLYWYQQILGQGPKLLIQFQNNGVVDDSQLPKDRFSAERLKGVDSTLKIQPAKLEDSAVYLCASSRRPLAGETQYFGPGTRLLVL.

The chain uses TRBV29-1 and TRBJ1-1; maybe TRBD1 (5 bases). The germline V gene encodes CDR1 SQVTM and CDR2 ANQGSEA. The CDR3 spans 13 residues. V was pared by 7 bases and J by 2 bases, with 14 bases between. The DNA of the CDR3 is TGCAGCGCCCAACGGCAGGGAAACACTGAAGCTTTCTTT. Translation gives CSAQRQGNTEAFF.

The rearrangement links TRBV5-6 to TRBJ2-7, with 9 bases matching TRBD2. CDR3 length: 14 residues. Unmatched junction bases numbered 9, after V lost 4 bases and J lost 7 bases. Germline assignment: CDR1 SGHDT and CDR2 YYEEEE. This CDR3 is CASSPERGALEQYF. Written as DNA, the CDR3 is TGTGCCAGCAGCCCGGAGCGGGGGGCATTAGAGCAGTACTTC. Full variable domain (outside the CDR3, taken from reference TRBV5-6 and TRBJ2-7): DAGVTQSPTHLIKTRGQQVTLRCSPKSGHDTVSWYQQALGQGPQFIFQYYEEEERQRGNFPDRFSGHQFPNYSSELNVNALLLGDSALYLCASSPERGALEQYFGPGTRLTVT.

The chain has TRBV5-6 and TRBJ1-4; D perhaps matches TRBD1 (6 bases). V lost 2 bases to trimming and J lost 0 bases, with 14 bases between them. The CDR3 length is 17 residues. Germline values: CDR1 SGHDT, CDR2 YYEEEE. In nucleotides, the CDR3 is TGTGCCAGCAGCTTCTTAATTGGACAGACAACTAATGAAAAACTGTTTTTT. Translation gives CASSFLIGQTTNEKLFF.

The chain combines TRBV4-3 with TRBJ1-4, with 7 nucleotides matching TRBD1. V was clipped by 1 base and J by 7 bases; unmatched bases: 6. Per germline, CDR1 LGHNA and CDR2 YSLEER. The CDR3 has 15 amino acids. The CDR3 DNA follows: TGCGCCAGCAGCCAAGGACCATACAGGGGTGAAAAACTGTTTTTT. Amino acids: CASSQGPYRGEKLFF.